Listed below are T cell receptor beta chains from one sample, sequenced in a study of cytomegalovirus exposure and HLA in healthy donors. Assay: immunoSEQ multiplex PCR; the TCRdb copy retains only in-frame clones and omits some. The sample has fewer than 150,000 clones; approximately 80% are singletons. The specimen sequenced was PBMCs. The receptors originated from a male donor in good health and CMV-seronegative. CDR3s include the opening cysteine and the closing phenylalanine or tryptophan. The D gene is left open where the match is weak. A clone size is listed for some rows: how often the clone was seen (once, few, many), or a class if it is expanded.

d_call	j_call	v_call	clone_size	cdr3_nt	cdr3_aa
.	TRBJ2-2	TRBV27	.	TGTGCCAGCAGTTTAGGCCCTAGTACCGGGGAGCTGTTTTTT	CASSLGPSTGELFF
.	TRBJ1-2	TRBV30	once	TGTGCCTGGATCACAAGTCGAAGAAGTGGCTACACCTTC	CAWITSRRSGYTF
TRBD1	TRBJ1-2	TRBV6-5	.	TGTGCCAGCAAGGAACAGGGGCGAAATGGCTACACCTTC	CASKEQGRNGYTF
.	TRBJ2-3	TRBV29-1	.	TGCAGCGTTGAGGCGGGCGGCACAGATACGCAGTATTTT	CSVEAGGTDTQYF
TRBD1	TRBJ1-3	TRBV7-8	.	TGTGCCAGCAGCTCAAGGACAGGGTCTGGAAACACCATATATTTT	CASSSRTGSGNTIYF
.	TRBJ1-5	TRBV7-9	.	TGTGCCAGCAGCCTCAATGTGGAGGGAGCCAAATCGACCCAGCATTTT	CASSLNVEGAKSTQHF
.	TRBJ1-2	TRBV2	.	TGTGCCAGCAGTCGCTCCGACAAGCCTTTCTATGGCTACACCTTC	CASSRSDKPFYGYTF
TRBD1	TRBJ1-6	TRBV5-5	few	TGTGCCAGCAGTTGGACAGGGGATTCACCCCTCCACTTT	CASSWTGDSPLHF
TRBD2	TRBJ2-5	TRBV4-2	once	TGTGCCAGCAGCCAGCCCCTAGCGGGGCAAGAGACCCAGTACTTC	CASSQPLAGQETQYF
TRBD1	TRBJ2-5	TRBV6-5	.	TGTGCCAGCAGACAACAGGGGGGAGGAGGAGAGACCCAGTACTTC	CASRQQGGGGETQYF
.	TRBJ1-4	TRBV28	.	TGTGCCAGCAGTTCACCACCGACAGTAAGGGGTGAAAAACTGTTTTTT	CASSSPPTVRGEKLFF
.	TRBJ1-6	TRBV4-1	once	TGCGCCAGCAGCGACCCATCGGGGTTATCCCTCCACTTT	CASSDPSGLSLHF
.	TRBJ1-4	TRBV18	.	TGTGCCAGCTCACCACGGAGGGATGCAACTAATGAAAAACTGTTTTTT	CASSPRRDATNEKLFF
TRBD1	TRBJ2-7	TRBV6-5	.	TGTGCCAGCAGTTCTCAAGGGGGCCCGTACGAGCAGTACTTC	CASSSQGGPYEQYF
.	TRBJ1-2	TRBV5-1	few	TGCGCCAGCAGTCGGGACACCGTCTATGGCTACACCTTC	CASSRDTVYGYTF
TRBD1	TRBJ1-1	TRBV18	.	TGTGCCAGCTCATCTACGACAGGGGGGAACACTGAAGCTTTCTTT	CASSSTTGGNTEAFF
.	TRBJ1-1	TRBV19	.	TGTGCCAGTAGTATAACAGACGAAGCTTTCTTT	CASSITDEAFF
.	TRBJ1-1	TRBV7-2	.	TGTGCCAGCAGCTTAGGCGGTCACACTGAAGCTTTCTTT	CASSLGGHTEAFF
.	TRBJ2-5	TRBV11-2	.	TGTGCCAGCAGCACTGGACAGCCTCAGTACTTC	CASSTGQPQYF
TRBD2	TRBJ2-2	TRBV7-2	.	TGTGCCAGCAACCAAGGACTAGGTTTAACCGGGGAGCTGTTTTTT	CASNQGLGLTGELFF
TRBD1	TRBJ1-4	TRBV29-1	.	TGCAGCGCAGGGACAGGGGGTGAAAAACTGTTTTTT	CSAGTGGEKLFF
.	TRBJ1-2	TRBV5-6	few	TGTGCCAGCAGCTTTAAAGTCCGAGGGGACTACTATGGCTACACCTTC	CASSFKVRGDYYGYTF
.	TRBJ2-3	TRBV6-5	.	TGTGCCAGCAGTTACGCGGGTACCACAGATACGCAGTATTTT	CASSYAGTTDTQYF
TRBD2	TRBJ2-1	TRBV7-8	.	TGTGCCAGCAGCTTAGTAGCGGGGGGGCCATATGAGCAGTTCTTC	CASSLVAGGPYEQFF
.	TRBJ2-5	TRBV5-1	.	TGCGCCAGCAGCGTTGTACTCCAAGAGACCCAGTACTTC	CASSVVLQETQYF
.	TRBJ2-5	TRBV30	.	TGTGCCTGGAGTAAGGGGACAAACCAAGAGACCCAGTACTTC	CAWSKGTNQETQYF
TRBD1	TRBJ1-2	TRBV5-1	once	TGCGCCAGCAGAGATGGACAGGGGATCGACACCTTC	CASRDGQGIDTF
.	TRBJ1-3	TRBV18	.	TGTGCCAGCTCACCACCGGCCCCTCGGGGTGATGGAAACACCATATATTTT	CASSPPAPRGDGNTIYF
TRBD1	TRBJ1-2	TRBV19	.	TGTGCCAGCTCGGTACAGGGGGGGACCCTATCCTATGGCTACACCTTC	CASSVQGGTLSYGYTF
.	TRBJ2-1	TRBV4-3	.	TGCGCCAGCAGCCAGGGGGCTTCCCCCTACAATGAGCAGTTCTTC	CASSQGASPYNEQFF
.	TRBJ2-2	TRBV6-6	.	TGTGCCAGCAGCCGAGGGGGGGCTCGGACCGGGGAGCTGTTTTTT	CASSRGGARTGELFF
TRBD1	TRBJ1-5	TRBV4-3	.	TGCGCCAGCAGCCAAGGGGTGGGAACAGGGGAACAGCCCCAGCATTTT	CASSQGVGTGEQPQHF